Listed below are T cell receptor beta chains from one sample, sequenced in a study of identical twins. TCRdb processed the 5' RACE reads anew with MiXCR; each CDR3 protein has one entry. The table includes approximately 500,000 distinct CDR3 sequences, about 24% detected once. This same sample was also part of a study on T cells expressing NK-cell markers.

The specimen sequenced was CD4+ T cells sorted from blood. Receptor source: a woman between 18 and 29 years old in good health. Each CDR3 is given with its conserved first and last residue. The D gene is left open where the match is weak. Not every row has a clone size; where given, it reads once, few, many or a size class.

J gene | D gene | clone size | V gene | CDR3 DNA | CDR3 protein
TRBJ2-1 | NA | NA | TRBV27 | TGTGCCAGCAGTCCCCGGACGGGACTCGCCTCCTACAATGAGCAGTTCTTC | CASSPRTGLASYNEQFF
TRBJ2-6 | NA | NA | TRBV6-5 | TGTGCCAGCGGTTGGGTCTCTGGGGCCAACGTCCTGACTTTC | CASGWVSGANVLTF
TRBJ2-7 | TRBD1 | NA | TRBV20-1 | TGCAGGGTCGGCAGGGGGAACGAGCAGTACTTC | CRVGRGNEQYF
TRBJ1-2 | TRBD1 | few | TRBV7-9 | TGTGCCAGCAGCTTAGTGGGGACAGCCAGCCCGTTATATGGCTACACCTTC | CASSLVGTASPLYGYTF
TRBJ1-1 | TRBD1 | NA | TRBV7-9 | TGTGCCAGCAGCCAGACAGGGGCCGGGGCTTTCTTT | CASSQTGAGAFF
TRBJ2-7 | TRBD1 | NA | TRBV12-3/TRBV12-4 | TGTGCCAGCAGCCGAAGTACAGGGGACTACGAGCAGTACTTC | CASSRSTGDYEQYF
TRBJ2-7 | NA | NA | TRBV6-1 | TGTGCCAGCAGTGTTGAACAGAGCTACGAGCAGTACTTC | CASSVEQSYEQYF
TRBJ2-1 | NA | NA | TRBV29-1 | TGCAGCGTTGAAGGGGGGGCGGGCTACAATGAGCAGTTCTTC | CSVEGGAGYNEQFF
TRBJ1-2 | NA | few | TRBV7-9 | TGTGCCAGCAGCTTAAACGGATTCTATGGCTACACCTTC | CASSLNGFYGYTF
TRBJ1-6 | TRBD1 | few | TRBV12-3/TRBV12-4 | TGTGCCAGCGGCAAACAGACAGGGGTAAATTCACCCCTCCACTTT | CASGKQTGVNSPLHF
TRBJ1-1 | NA | NA | TRBV5-1 | TGCGCCAGCGGCCTTGGGACGGCGAACACTGAAGCTTTCTTT | CASGLGTANTEAFF
TRBJ1-3 | NA | few | TRBV7-2 | TGTGCCAGCAGGGATCCACCTGGAAACACCATATATTTT | CASRDPPGNTIYF
TRBJ2-1 | NA | NA | TRBV20-1 | TGCAGTGCCCCTAAGGGGCTCGACCGAAGGTGGCAGTTCTTC | CSAPKGLDRRWQFF
TRBJ2-3 | TRBD1 | NA | TRBV29-1 | TGCAGCGTCGAAATTACAGGGGGCTTCACAGATACGCAGTATTTT | CSVEITGGFTDTQYF
TRBJ2-1 | TRBD2 | NA | TRBV13 | TGTGCCAGCAGCTCGCGGGGGAGACCCAATGAGCAGTTCTTC | CASSSRGRPNEQFF
TRBJ1-2 | NA | NA | TRBV11-1 | TGTGCCAGCAGCTTAGAAGGCACCTATGGCTACACCTTC | CASSLEGTYGYTF
TRBJ2-3 | TRBD2 | NA | TRBV20-1 | TGCAGTGCTAGCCCCTCCGTCGGGAGGGCCACAGATACGCAGTATTTT | CSASPSVGRATDTQYF
TRBJ2-1 | NA | few | TRBV7-2 | TGTGCCAGCAGCTTATATGTCTCCTACAATGAGCAGTTCTTC | CASSLYVSYNEQFF
TRBJ2-7 | NA | NA | TRBV28 | TGTGCCAGCAGTTTATCTACCCACGAGCAGTACTTC | CASSLSTHEQYF
TRBJ2-3 | TRBD2 | few | TRBV7-2 | TGTGCCAGCAGCTTTGGTCCGGGAGGGTACACAGATACGCAGTATTTT | CASSFGPGGYTDTQYF
TRBJ2-3 | TRBD2 | few | TRBV6-5 | TGTGCCAGCAGGCCAAGCGGGAGGTCAGATACGCAGTATTTT | CASRPSGRSDTQYF
TRBJ2-2 | TRBD2 | NA | TRBV12-3/TRBV12-4 | TGTGCCAGCAGGCTAGCGGGAGCGAACACCGGGGAGCTGTTTTTT | CASRLAGANTGELFF
TRBJ1-5 | NA | many | TRBV10-3 | TGTGCCATCAGTGATGATAGTCAGCCCCAGCATTTT | CAISDDSQPQHF
TRBJ2-1 | NA | few | TRBV12-3/TRBV12-4 | TGTGCCAGCACGCGAGGCGGAGGCCGTGACAATGAGCAGTTCTTC | CASTRGGGRDNEQFF
TRBJ1-1 | NA | NA | TRBV5-1 | TGCGCCAGCAGCTTGGAAACTAGCACTGAAGCTTTCTTT | CASSLETSTEAFF
TRBJ2-7 | NA | once | TRBV27 | TGTGCCAGCAGCAAAGACTTACCCGCCCAGGGCTACGAGCAGTACTTC | CASSKDLPAQGYEQYF
TRBJ2-4 | TRBD1 | NA | TRBV6-1 | TGTGCCAGCAGGGATGAGGGGGCCGCCAAAAACATTCAGTACTTC | CASRDEGAAKNIQYF
TRBJ2-7 | NA | NA | TRBV5-1 | TGCGCCAGCAGCACCGGGACATCGAGGCCCTACGAGCAGTACTTC | CASSTGTSRPYEQYF
TRBJ1-2 | TRBD1 | many | TRBV5-1 | TGCGCCAGCAGCTTGACCCGGGACAGGGACTATGGCTACACCTTC | CASSLTRDRDYGYTF
TRBJ2-1 | NA | NA | TRBV2 | TGTGCCAGCAGAGACGACTGGAATGAGCAGTTCTTC | CASRDDWNEQFF
TRBJ1-1 | NA | NA | TRBV11-3 | TGTGCCAGCAGCCCGGGGGCGTTGGGCACTGAAGCTTTCTTT | CASSPGALGTEAFF
TRBJ1-2 | TRBD1 | NA | TRBV5-1 | TGCGCCAGCAGCTTCGGGACAGGGGACTATGGCTACACCTTC | CASSFGTGDYGYTF
TRBJ2-7 | TRBD1 | NA | TRBV7-6 | TGTGCCAGCAGCTTAGGTGGGACAGTGGTCTCCTACGAGCAGTACTTC | CASSLGGTVVSYEQYF
TRBJ2-1 | TRBD2 | NA | TRBV6-1 | TGTGCCTCCTTTCCTAGCGGGCTCTCCTACAATGAGCAGTTCTTC | CASFPSGLSYNEQFF
TRBJ2-3 | TRBD2 | NA | TRBV9 | TGTGCCAGCAGCGACCAACTAGCGGCTAGCACAGATACGCAGTATTTT | CASSDQLAASTDTQYF
TRBJ2-1 | NA | NA | TRBV5-1 | TGCGCCAGCAGCTTCACGGAGAGCTCCTACAATGAGCAGTTCTTC | CASSFTESSYNEQFF
TRBJ2-1 | TRBD2 | few | TRBV11-1 | TGTGCCAGCAGCTTATGGGCGGGTAGCGGGAGGAGGTCCTACAATGAGCAGTTCTTC | CASSLWAGSGRRSYNEQFF
TRBJ2-7 | NA | once | TRBV7-9 | TGTGCCAGCAGGGAGGATCTTTACGAGCAGTACTTC | CASREDLYEQYF
TRBJ2-2 | NA | few | TRBV4-3 | TGCGCCAGCAGCCAAGATTGGAGGACCGGGGAGCTGTTTTTT | CASSQDWRTGELFF
TRBJ2-7 | NA | NA | TRBV20-1 | TGCAGTGCTTCAACATTCCGAACAGGCTCCTACGAGCAGTACTTC | CSASTFRTGSYEQYF
TRBJ1-6 | NA | few | TRBV5-1 | TGCGCCAGCAGCTTGAGGCTTCAGGATTCACCCCTCCACTTT | CASSLRLQDSPLHF
TRBJ2-5 | NA | NA | TRBV18 | TGTGCCAGCTCCCGGACAACTGCCGAGACCCAGTACTTC | CASSRTTAETQYF
TRBJ2-3 | TRBD1 | NA | TRBV20-1 | TGCAGTGCTAGCAGGGGGCAAGCAGATACGCAGTATTTT | CSASRGQADTQYF
TRBJ1-2 | TRBD1 | few | TRBV6-1 | TGTGCCAGCAGTATGGACAGGGGGTCGTTCTATGGCTACACCTTC | CASSMDRGSFYGYTF
TRBJ2-2 | NA | NA | TRBV6-6 | TGTGCCAGCACCTGGGCCGGGGAGCTGTTTTTT | CASTWAGELFF
TRBJ2-7 | TRBD1 | NA | TRBV2 | TGTGCCAGCAGTGAATACAGGGGGCTTCAGTACTTC | CASSEYRGLQYF
TRBJ2-3 | NA | NA | TRBV29-1 | TGCAGGGCTGAGAGAGGAGATACGCAGTATTTT | CRAERGDTQYF
TRBJ2-1 | NA | NA | TRBV6-1 | TGTGCCAGCAGTGATCGGTGGAGCTACAATGAGCAGTTCTTC | CASSDRWSYNEQFF
TRBJ2-3 | NA | few | TRBV9 | TGTGCCAGCAGCGTAGAAGGTAGCGAGGATACGCAGTATTTT | CASSVEGSEDTQYF
TRBJ2-1 | NA | NA | TRBV12-3/TRBV12-4 | TGTGCCAGCAGTTTTACCACTCGCGAGCAGTTCTTC | CASSFTTREQFF
TRBJ2-1 | TRBD2 | few | TRBV9 | TGTGCCAGCAGCCCTCCTAGACTAGCGGGCAATGAGCAGTTCTTC | CASSPPRLAGNEQFF
TRBJ2-5 | NA | NA | TRBV10-3 | TGTGCCTCCAGGGAAAGAGTCGGGGAGACCCAGTACTTC | CASRERVGETQYF
TRBJ2-6 | TRBD2 | NA | TRBV7-2 | TGTGCCAGCAGCTTACGGACTAGCGGAACTAGGGCCAACGTCCTGACTTTC | CASSLRTSGTRANVLTF
TRBJ1-6 | TRBD1 | few | TRBV12-3/TRBV12-4 | TGTGCCAGCAGTCCCCGACAGGGGAATTCACCCCTCCACTTT | CASSPRQGNSPLHF